This TCR beta chain was identified in a study of OX40 agonist ivuxolimab in advanced cancers. Study in general: Dose-escalation subjects each had hepatocellular carcinoma, melanoma, renal cell or head and neck cancer. With a range of roughly 23 to 90, age averaged roughly 60 years, and 75% to 90% were male.

Only in-frame clones appear in the TCRdb table, and some are missing; sequencing was by immunoSEQ multiplex PCR. This sample has 40,000 to 55,000 clones, with over 85% found just once. The sampling schedule covered blood at baseline, cycle 4 day 1, and cycle 7 day 1. V shed 5 bases and J 4 bases; nucleotides not matched to a gene: 13. The germline V gene encodes CDR1 SQVTM and CDR2 ANQGSEA. The CDR3 runs to 15 residues. The J gene is TRBJ2-5, the V gene TRBV29-1; TRBD2 matches 7 bases. The TCR was taken from an adult with an advanced solid tumor such as melanoma, head and neck, liver or kidney cancer. The sample here was CD4+ or CD8+ T cells sorted from blood, taken in a trial of the OX40 agonist ivuxolimab. CDR3 bases: TGCAGCGTTCTTGGGGGGGAGGGCGGTACAGAGACCCAGTACTTC. Translating it yields CSVLGGEGGTETQYF. Based on the CDR3 plus reference TRBV29-1 and TRBJ2-5, the full variable domain is SAVISQKPSRDICQRGTSLTIQCQVDSQVTMMFWYRQQPGQSLTLIATANQGSEATYESGFVIDKFPISRPNLTFSTLTVSNMSPEDSSIYLCSVLGGEGGTETQYFGPGTRLLVL.